Sequencing of this T cell receptor beta chain was carried out in a study of graft-versus-host responses after intestinal transplantation. At the level of the study: Recipients were given multivisceral, liver-intestinal, or isolated intestinal transplants. All recipients got anti-thymocyte globulin induction, then tacrolimus and steroids for 2 to 3 years.

The CDR3 has 11 amino acids. CDR1 and CDR2 (germline): SNHLY, FYNNEI. Trimming removed 1 base at V and 7 bases at J, with 5 bases between. This clone appeared once. Its antigen remains unidentified. Sequenced by immunoSEQ multiplex PCR; TCRdb stores in-frame clones only, minus some. The sample yields roughly 97,000 clones, about nine tenths seen once. This chain connects TRBV2 to TRBJ2-7; D is uncertain. The sequencing here drew on unstimulated CD4+ T cells sorted from spleen or lymph node cells, taken before transplant. This receptor was identified in a human donor who was the organ donor for an intestinal transplant. CDR3 residues: CASSEVREQYF. The CDR3 DNA is TGTGCCAGCAGTGAAGTGCGAGAGCAGTACTTC.